The 26 T cell receptor beta chains below all came from one sample that was sequenced in a study of OX40 agonist ivuxolimab in advanced cancers. The repertoire was sequenced with immunoSEQ multiplex PCR; TCRdb's copy has only in-frame clones and lacks some. The sample holds some 50,000 clones, about 88% seen once. The source material was CD4+ or CD8+ T cells sorted from blood, sampled in a trial of the OX40 agonist ivuxolimab. These receptors came from an adult with an advanced solid tumor such as melanoma, head and neck, liver or kidney cancer.

The chain links TRBV11-3 to TRBJ2-7, with TRBD2 identical over 15 bases. CDR3 length: 17 amino acids. V lost 4 bases, J lost 2 bases, and 6 bases stayed unmatched. In germline, CDR1 is SGHNT, CDR2 YENEEA. In nucleotides, the CDR3 is TGTGCCAGCAGCTCGGGACTAGCGGGAGGAATACCCTACGAGCAGTACTTC. Translating gives CASSSGLAGGIPYEQYF.

V is TRBV7-9 and J is TRBJ2-6; a possible D gene is TRBD1 (7 bases). V shed 6 bases and J shed 0 bases, with 18 bases lying between them. There are 18 residues in the CDR3. Looked up from germline, CDR1 is SEHNR and CDR2 is FQNEAQ (reference sequence). CDR3 protein: CASRGAGGSNSGANVLTF. CDR3 coding DNA: TGTGCCAGCAGGGGAGCAGGGGGGAGTAACTCTGGGGCCAACGTCCTGACTTTC.

This sequence joins TRBV5-4 and TRBJ2-1; 7 positions match TRBD2. After removal of 7 bases from V and 0 bases from J, the junction contained 4 bases not matched to a gene. This CDR3 contains 14 residues. Germline assignment: CDR1 SGHNT and CDR2 YYREEE (reference sequence). The CDR3 is CASAGGYSYNEQFF. Written as DNA, the CDR3 is TGTGCCAGCGCCGGGGGGTACTCCTACAATGAGCAGTTCTTC.

The chain carries TRBV4-1 and TRBJ1-4; D might be TRBD1 (6 bases). Germline-derived CDR1 and CDR2 are MGHRA and YSYEKL. The CDR3 consists of 16 residues. Trimming stripped 4 bases from V and 8 bases from J, with 20 bases between. CDR3 sequence: CASSLGYRAVKEKLFF. DNA of the CDR3: TGCGCCAGCAGCCTCGGATACAGGGCTGTGAAAGAAAAACTGTTTTTT.

V and J are TRBV7-3 and TRBJ2-4; no clear D. CDR1 is SGHTA and CDR2 is FQGTGA in the germline V gene. The CDR3 is made up of 13 amino acids. Trimming shortened V by 0 bases and J by 12 bases, and 12 bases separated the two germline ends. The CDR3 loop is CASSLTAQTSQYF. The CDR3 coding sequence is TGTGCCAGCAGCTTAACGGCCCAGACCTCTCAGTACTTC.

V usage is TRBV7-2 and J usage is TRBJ2-3, with D possibly matching TRBD2 (5 bases). Trimming removed 5 bases at V and 4 bases at J, with 19 bases between. Germline lookup yields CDR1 SGHTA and CDR2 FQGNSA. CDR3 length: 16 residues. Written as DNA, the CDR3 is TGTGCCAGCAGCCCCTCCCGGGCGGGTTGGTCAGATACGCAGTATTTT. It specifies CASSPSRAGWSDTQYF.

The V gene is TRBV30, the J gene TRBJ2-7, with a tentative D call TRBD2 (6 bases). The CDR3 loop spans 13 amino acids. V was trimmed by 4 bases and J by 6 bases, leaving 16 bases between them. Germline V gives CDR1 GTSNPN, CDR2 SVGIG (reference sequence). The chain's CDR3 is CAWTPSGRGEQYF. Here the CDR3 DNA reads TGTGCCTGGACACCGTCGGGGCGGGGCGAGCAGTACTTC.

The chain uses TRBV2 and TRBJ2-2; 7 nucleotides agree with TRBD1. Germline values: CDR1 SNHLY, CDR2 FYNNEI. The CDR3 has 14 amino acids. J gave up 1 base and V 5 bases, and 1 base lay outside the gene matches. The DNA for the CDR3 is TGTGCCAGCAGTAGACAGGGGAACACCGGGGAGCTGTTTTTT. As protein: CASSRQGNTGELFF.

The genes are TRBV11-3 and TRBJ1-1; D uncertain. V lost 5 bases to trimming and J lost 2 bases, with 9 bases between them. The CDR3 length is 13 residues. Germline CDR1 SGHNT, CDR2 YENEEA. In DNA form, the CDR3 reads TGTGCCAGCAGCAGGGTAGTCAACACTGAAGCTTTCTTT. It codes for CASSRVVNTEAFF. The full variable domain, completed using reference TRBV11-3 and TRBJ1-1, is EAGVVQSPRYKIIEKKQPVAFWCNPISGHNTLYWYLQNLGQGPELLIRYENEEAVDDSQLPKDRFSAERLKGVDSTLKIQPAELGDSAVYLCASSRVVNTEAFFGQGTRLTVV.

In its sample, this clone was seen a few times. This chain links TRBV6-5 with TRBJ1-6; D possibly corresponds to TRBD1 (6 bases). CDR3 size: 14 residues. V was trimmed by 6 bases and J by 10 bases, leaving 16 bases between them. The germline V gene encodes CDR1 MNHEY and CDR2 SVGAGI. DNA for the CDR3: TGTGCCAGCAGGGGGGACATTTCCTTGTCACCCCTCCACTTT. This codes for CASRGDISLSPLHF.

V usage is TRBV5-1 and J usage is TRBJ2-7; possible D gene TRBD2, 5 bases. The germline V and J ends were trimmed by 2 bases and 3 bases, with 18 bases remaining between them. Germline V gene data show CDR1 as SGHRS and CDR2 as YFSETQ. The CDR3 totals 16 residues. CDR3 amino acids: CASSFRHSGEGYEQYF. The CDR3, as DNA: TGCGCCAGCAGCTTCCGACACTCCGGCGAGGGCTACGAGCAGTACTTC.

This clone was recorded once. DNA of the CDR3: TGTGCCAGCAGTTCCTACGGGACAGGGAATGAAAAACTGTTTTTT. It translates to CASSSYGTGNEKLFF. The chain uses TRBV27 and TRBJ1-4; 9 nucleotides align to TRBD1. V was clipped by 4 bases and J by 5 bases; unmatched bases: 5. CDR1 is MNHEY and CDR2 is SMNVEV in the germline V gene (reference sequence). The CDR3 runs 15 residues.

This chain joins TRBV6-5 and TRBJ2-1, with 8 bases fitting TRBD2. The CDR3 consists of 16 residues. Unmatched junction bases numbered 8, after V lost 0 bases and J lost 7 bases. Germline V gives CDR1 MNHEY, CDR2 SVGAGI. CDR3 in DNA: TGTGCCAGCAGTTACTCAGGGAGCGGGGGAGGTAATGAGCAGTTCTTC. The encoded protein is CASSYSGSGGGNEQFF.

The V call is TRBV30, the J call TRBJ1-6; no clear D gene. Germline values: CDR1 GTSNPN, CDR2 SVGIG (reference sequence). CDR3 size: 16 residues. V lost 0 bases to trimming and J lost 6 bases, with 15 bases between them. DNA for the CDR3: TGTGCCTGGAGTGTACCGCGGGCTGGGATTAATTCACCCCTCCACTTT. It encodes CAWSVPRAGINSPLHF.

This chain uses TRBV30 with TRBJ2-5; 11 bases agree with TRBD2. The CDR3 runs to 13 residues. With 5 bases clipped from V and 4 bases from J, the junction kept 3 bases outside the gene matches. In germline, CDR1 is GTSNPN, CDR2 SVGIG (reference sequence). This CDR3 is CAWAGLAGETQYF. The CDR3 region has the DNA TGTGCCTGGGCAGGACTAGCGGGAGAGACCCAGTACTTC.

This rearrangement joins TRBV28 to TRBJ1-1; D is possibly TRBD1 (6 bases). The germline V gene encodes CDR1 MDHEN and CDR2 SYDVKM. This CDR3 contains 14 residues. Trimming cost V 7 bases and J 10 bases, with 22 bases left between them. DNA of the CDR3: TGTGCCAGCACGCCCACAGGGAGGCGAATCGGAGCTTTCTTT. Its protein product is CASTPTGRRIGAFF.

This chain connects TRBV27 to TRBJ2-1; 9 bases match TRBD2. Germline CDR1 reads MNHEY; CDR2 reads SMNVEV (reference sequence). After removal of 4 bases from V and 0 bases from J, the junction contained 4 bases not matched to a gene. The CDR3 sequence is 16 residues long. Here the CDR3 DNA reads TGTGCCAGCAGTTCACTAGCGGGCCGCTCCTACAATGAGCAGTTCTTC. This encodes CASSSLAGRSYNEQFF.

The chain joins TRBV4-3 to TRBJ1-1; D not resolved. CDR1 and CDR2 from the germline V gene are LGHNA and YSLEER. With 1 base removed from V and 1 base from J, the gap between germline ends came to 4 bases. The CDR3 is 13 residues long. The CDR3 protein is CASSQARNTEAFF. DNA for the CDR3: TGCGCCAGCAGCCAAGCGAGGAACACTGAAGCTTTCTTT.

This chain connects TRBV7-9 to TRBJ2-7; a weak D match, TRBD2 (6 bases). Germline V gene lookup returns CDR1 SEHNR and CDR2 FQNEAQ (reference sequence). V gave up 4 bases and J gave up 5 bases, with 18 bases separating them. The CDR3 sequence is 15 residues long. CDR3 in DNA: TGTGCCAGCAGCTCCCAAACACGGGAGTTCCACGAGCAGTACTTC. Translating gives CASSSQTREFHEQYF.

This sequence joins TRBV28 and TRBJ2-5; the match to TRBD2 covers 7 bases. The CDR3 has 15 amino acids. After removal of 4 bases from V and 2 bases from J, the junction contained 7 bases not matched to a gene. Germline V gives CDR1 MDHEN, CDR2 SYDVKM. The CDR3 spells CASSSLTGGQETQYF. In nucleotides, the CDR3 is TGTGCCAGCAGTTCCCTGACGGGGGGACAAGAGACCCAGTACTTC.

The count of this clone is one. This rearrangement joins TRBV11-2 to TRBJ1-1; D is ambiguous. The CDR3 has 13 amino acids. Per the germline V gene, CDR1 is SGHAT and CDR2 is FQNNGV. The ends were cut back, 3 bases at V and 4 bases at J, with 9 bases in the middle. CDR3 DNA sequence: TGTGCCAGCAGCTTTAATCTAGGCACTGAAGCTTTCTTT. Its translation is CASSFNLGTEAFF.

V gene TRBV6-5 combines with J gene TRBJ1-6, with a tentative D call TRBD1 (5 bases). The CDR3 runs 16 residues. V was trimmed by 2 bases and J by 8 bases, leaving 16 bases between them. Germline assignment: CDR1 MNHEY and CDR2 SVGAGI. The CDR3 is CASSYRFSGLDSPLHF. Written as DNA, the CDR3 is TGTGCCAGCAGTTACCGGTTTTCAGGGTTGGATTCACCCCTCCACTTT.

V usage is TRBV11-2 and J usage is TRBJ1-3; weak D call: TRBD1 (5 bases). V shed 0 bases and J shed 2 bases, with 11 bases lying between them. Germline CDR1 is SGHAT and CDR2 is FQNNGV. This CDR3 spans 16 amino acids. The CDR3 is CASSLDQAGTGNTIYF. For the CDR3, the DNA is TGTGCCAGCAGCTTAGATCAAGCAGGGACTGGAAACACCATATATTTT.

This chain links TRBV11-2 with TRBJ2-1, with D hard to call. The V gene lost 1 base and the J gene lost 9 bases, with 10 bases spanning the gap. Per germline, CDR1 SGHAT and CDR2 FQNNGV. The CDR3 has 13 amino acids. The CDR3 DNA sequence: TGTGCCAGCAGCTTAGTCACTATTGTTGAGCAGTTCTTC. Encoded protein: CASSLVTIVEQFF.

This clone was counted once. This sequence joins TRBV6-6 and TRBJ2-7; 8 bases agree with TRBD1. After removal of 4 bases from V and 4 bases from J, the junction contained 6 bases not matched to a gene. The CDR3 spans 14 residues. Germline lookup yields CDR1 MNHNY and CDR2 SVGAGI (reference sequence). DNA for the CDR3: TGTGCCAGCAGTTTAGGACAGGGAGTGTACGAGCAGTACTTC. Residues: CASSLGQGVYEQYF.

This chain joins TRBV5-1 and TRBJ1-1, with D maybe TRBD1 (5 bases). Trimming stripped 1 base from V and 0 bases from J, with 7 bases between. CDR3 size: 14 residues. Germline loops: CDR1 SGHRS, CDR2 YFSETQ. CDR3 sequence: CASSLSGLNTEAFF. DNA for the CDR3: TGCGCCAGCAGCTTGTCAGGGTTGAACACTGAAGCTTTCTTT.